These T cell receptor beta chains were read from a single sample in a study of cytomegalovirus exposure and HLA in healthy donors. The repertoire was sequenced with immunoSEQ multiplex PCR; TCRdb's copy has only in-frame clones and lacks some. The table records approximately 100,000 clones, about 75% of them present only once. The sample was PBMCs. The receptors here all came from a man aged 50 to 60 in good health and CMV-seronegative. Each CDR3 is given with its conserved first and last residue. The order of the fields is D gene, J gene, clone size, V gene, CDR3 DNA, CDR3 protein. D genes are given only for firm matches. A clone size is listed for some rows: how often the clone was seen (once, few, many), or a class if it is expanded.

. | TRBJ2-1 | few | TRBV7-2 | TGTGCCAGCAGCTTGCTCACAGGGTCGGTCAATGAGCAGTTCTTC | CASSLLTGSVNEQFF
TRBD2 | TRBJ2-7 | . | TRBV25-1 | TGTGCCAGCACACTAGCGGGGCGTTACGAGCAGTACTTC | CASTLAGRYEQYF
. | TRBJ2-3 | few | TRBV10-2 | TGCGCCAGCCTTCAGTGGGGCGGGGAACGCACAGATACGCAGTATTTT | CASLQWGGERTDTQYF
. | TRBJ1-2 | . | TRBV28 | TGTGCCAGCAGTTTGATGGGGGGATCTATGGATGGCTACACCTTC | CASSLMGGSMDGYTF
TRBD1 | TRBJ2-5 | . | TRBV5-1 | TGCGCCAGCAGCAGGGACAGGGGGAGGGAAGAGACCCAGTACTTC | CASSRDRGREETQYF
. | TRBJ2-7 | . | TRBV28 | TGTGCCAGCAGTCCCCCGGGACTTACGAGCTCCTACGAGCAGTACTTC | CASSPPGLTSSYEQYF
. | TRBJ2-1 | . | TRBV5-4 | TGTGCCAGCAGCTTGCCGGGTTCCTACAATGAGCAGTTCTTC | CASSLPGSYNEQFF
TRBD1 | TRBJ1-1 | . | TRBV11-1 | TGTGCCAGCAGCCTACCGGGACAGGGCCGTGAAGCTTTCTTT | CASSLPGQGREAFF
TRBD2 | TRBJ2-1 | . | TRBV12-5 | TGTGCTAGTGGTCCGGGACTAGGCGTTTTCGATGAGCAGTTCTTC | CASGPGLGVFDEQFF
TRBD2 | TRBJ2-1 | . | TRBV29-1 | TGCAGCGTTGATGACCTAGCGGGGGGGCCCTCCTACAATGAGCAGTTCTTC | CSVDDLAGGPSYNEQFF
. | TRBJ1-3 | . | TRBV28 | TGTGCCAGCATACGGGTCTCTGGAAACACCATATATTTT | CASIRVSGNTIYF
. | TRBJ2-3 | . | TRBV27 | TGTGCCAGCAGTTTAAATAGAGGCACAGATACGCAGTATTTT | CASSLNRGTDTQYF
. | TRBJ1-5 | . | TRBV6-6 | TGTGCCAGCAGTTACCCGGCGACAGGTGCAAATCAGCCCCAGCATTTT | CASSYPATGANQPQHF
TRBD1 | TRBJ1-1 | medium-sized | TRBV4-1 | TGCGCCAGCGGACAGGGGGCATACACTGAAGCTTTCTTT | CASGQGAYTEAFF
TRBD2 | TRBJ2-1 | . | TRBV6-5 | TGTGCCAGCAGTTACACGACTAGCGGGGCTTACAATGAGCAGTTCTTC | CASSYTTSGAYNEQFF
. | TRBJ2-1 | . | TRBV30 | TGTGCCTGGAGTGTTCGACAGTCGAATCCCGAAAACAATGAGCAGTTCTTC | CAWSVRQSNPENNEQFF
. | TRBJ1-1 | few | TRBV5-5 | TGTGCCAGCAGCCCCCCCGCAGGGGTGGCCCGCACTGAAGCTTTCTTT | CASSPPAGVARTEAFF
. | TRBJ2-7 | . | TRBV29-1 | TGCAGCGTGCGGACAGCATCCTACGAGCAGTACTTC | CSVRTASYEQYF
TRBD2 | TRBJ2-5 | . | TRBV11-2 | TGTGCCAGCAGCTTAACGGCTAGCGGGGGGAGGGAGACCCAGTACTTC | CASSLTASGGRETQYF
TRBD1 | TRBJ1-6 | . | TRBV29-1 | TGCAGCGTTAGAGCTGACAGGGGGAATTCACCCCTCCACTTT | CSVRADRGNSPLHF
. | TRBJ1-2 | once | TRBV19 | TGTGCCAGTAGTATAGATATAAACAGAGATGGCTACACCTTC | CASSIDINRDGYTF
. | TRBJ1-6 | . | TRBV30 | TGTGCCTGGAGTACCCTGACAGCAACAAATTCACCCCTCCACTTT | CAWSTLTATNSPLHF
. | TRBJ2-1 | . | TRBV30 | TGTGCCTGGAGTCGGCAGGGCAATGAGCAGTTCTTC | CAWSRQGNEQFF
TRBD1 | TRBJ1-1 | . | TRBV6-1 | TGTGCCAGCAGCGCGACAGGGGAAACGACTGAAGCTTTCTTT | CASSATGETTEAFF
. | TRBJ1-4 | few | TRBV19 | TGTGCCAGTAGTATATCGTGGAGCCGAAATGAAAAACTGTTTTTT | CASSISWSRNEKLFF
TRBD1 | TRBJ1-2 | . | TRBV7-9 | TGTTCCAGCAGCTCACAGGGGAACTATGGCTACACCTTC | CSSSSQGNYGYTF
. | TRBJ1-2 | few | TRBV20-1 | TGCAGAGTACCGGGGAGACACACCTTC | CRVPGRHTF
TRBD1 | TRBJ1-2 | . | TRBV7-9 | TGTGCCAGCAGCAGGGGACAGGAACTAGTTGGCTACACCTTC | CASSRGQELVGYTF
. | TRBJ2-7 | . | TRBV4-1 | TGCGCCAGCAGCCAAGACAGTCACTCCTACGAGCAGTACTTC | CASSQDSHSYEQYF
. | TRBJ1-6 | . | TRBV20-1 | TGCAGTGCTAAAAACACCTTAACCCTCCACTTT | CSAKNTLTLHF
. | TRBJ1-2 | . | TRBV5-4 | TGTGCCAGCAGCTTGGAGGGGGATGGCTACACCTTC | CASSLEGDGYTF
TRBD2 | TRBJ2-2 | . | TRBV7-7 | TGTGCTAGCAGCCGGGGGGTAACCGGGGAGCTGTTTTTT | CASSRGVTGELFF
. | TRBJ1-3 | . | TRBV11-3 | TGTGCCAGCAGCCGCGGGACGGAGAAAGGAAACACCATATATTTT | CASSRGTEKGNTIYF
. | TRBJ2-1 | . | TRBV28 | TGTGCCAGCAGAATACTCAATGAGCAGTTCTTC | CASRILNEQFF
. | TRBJ2-5 | . | TRBV28 | TGTGCCAGCAGTTCCCTGGCTCACAAAGAGACCCAGTACTTC | CASSSLAHKETQYF
. | TRBJ1-2 | few | TRBV5-5 | TGTGCCAGCAGCGAGGGTAATTACGGCTACACCTTC | CASSEGNYGYTF
. | TRBJ1-2 | . | TRBV29-1 | TGCAGCGTTGAAGTCAACCCCCAGGGGTACGGCTACACCTTC | CSVEVNPQGYGYTF
. | TRBJ1-1 | . | TRBV6-4 | TGTGCCAGCAGCCCTACGGGGGGCACTGAAGCTTTCTTT | CASSPTGGTEAFF
TRBD2 | TRBJ2-5 | . | TRBV27 | TGTGCCAGCAGTTCTTGGCTAGCGGGACAAGAGACCCAGTACTTC | CASSSWLAGQETQYF
. | TRBJ2-1 | . | TRBV7-2 | TGTGCCAGCAGCTTCCTTCACAATGAGCAGTTCTTC | CASSFLHNEQFF
. | TRBJ2-3 | . | TRBV13 | TGTGCCAGCAGCTCCTCCAGGGCCAGCACAGATACGCAGTATTTT | CASSSSRASTDTQYF
TRBD1 | TRBJ2-7 | few | TRBV28 | TGTGCCAGCAGTTTAGGGGACAGGGGTCCCCCTCCTTGGTACGAGCAGTACTTC | CASSLGDRGPPPWYEQYF
. | TRBJ1-2 | . | TRBV23-1 | TGCGCCAGCAGTCCGAATCCAAGGGGCTACTATGGCTACACCTTC | CASSPNPRGYYGYTF
TRBD1 | TRBJ2-1 | once | TRBV13 | TGTGCCAGCAGTTCTAAGACAGGGGAGCAGTTCTTC | CASSSKTGEQFF
. | TRBJ1-2 | . | TRBV19 | TGTGCCAGTACCTCCGACGGACTTACTAACTATGGCTACACCTTC | CASTSDGLTNYGYTF
TRBD1 | TRBJ2-7 | . | TRBV4-3 | TGCGCCAGCAGCCCAGGGACAGGGGACCACGAGCAGTACTTC | CASSPGTGDHEQYF
. | TRBJ1-5 | . | TRBV6-5 | TGTGCCAGCAGCCTAGGGGGGGGAGATCAGCCCCAGCATTTT | CASSLGGGDQPQHF
TRBD1 | TRBJ1-5 | . | TRBV6-1 | TGTGCCAGCAGTGGCCCGAGGACAGGGGGCCTCAGCAATCAGCCCCAGCATTTT | CASSGPRTGGLSNQPQHF
TRBD1 | TRBJ1-1 | . | TRBV27 | TGTGCCACCACCAGGGGGCTGGGTGAAGCTTTCTTT | CATTRGLGEAFF
. | TRBJ2-5 | . | TRBV10-3 | TGTGCCATTGCCCCCCCCATCGGGGAGACCCAGTACTTC | CAIAPPIGETQYF
. | TRBJ1-2 | once | TRBV5-6 | TGTGCCAGCAGCCGGGATCCTTCCTATGGCTACACCTTC | CASSRDPSYGYTF
. | TRBJ2-1 | . | TRBV20-1 | TGCTGGGGGGACTTGCAGTTCTTC | CWGDLQFF
. | TRBJ2-2 | . | TRBV7-3 | TGTGCCAGCAGTCATAGCGGACCGAACACCGGGGAGCTGTTTTTT | CASSHSGPNTGELFF
TRBD2 | TRBJ2-7 | . | TRBV5-6 | TGTGCCAGCAGCGGCGCGGGGGCCTACGAGCAGTACTTC | CASSGAGAYEQYF